A single T cell receptor (beta chain) is shown here with its context. The antigen is unknown. This record comes from a study of cytomegalovirus exposure and HLA in healthy donors. Findings and caveats of the study: A later analysis showed that HLA-associated TCR beta chains had undergone more clonal expansion than equally common others.

With 60 Vbeta and 13 Jbeta primers, the PCR was carried out. TCRdb keeps only in-frame clones here, not all; method: immunoSEQ multiplex PCR. Of some 90,000 clones listed, under 90% were seen once; the top ten hold about 3.9%. With V trimmed by 7 bases and J by 3 bases, 8 bases remained unmatched. Per the germline V gene, CDR1 is MNHEY and CDR2 is SMNVEV (reference sequence). The CDR3 sequence is 15 residues long. The chain joins TRBV27 to TRBJ2-1, with 8 bases that match TRBD1. The sample comprised PBMCs. The clonotype was recovered from a woman between 70 and 85 years old in good health and CMV-seropositive. The CDR3 DNA reads TGTGCCAGCATCCGGACAGGGCCAAGCTACAATGAGCAGTTCTTC. Translation gives CASIRTGPSYNEQFF.